A single sample gave rise to the 30 T cell receptor beta chains below, sequenced in a study of shared clonotypes between healthy human individuals (TCRdb year 2020). Libraries were constructed by the immunoSEQ multiplex PCR assay. Imported from immuneACCESS, the table was reduced by TCRdb to in-frame sequences with V and J called. These copies leave out some clones; in studies compared against another copy, an unresolved V gene accounts for under half, and the cause of the remainder is not known. For this sample there are about 2.4 million clones; over 85% appear just once. The top ten clonotypes cover 0.36% of the sample. The source material was naive CD4+ T cells from PBMCs. Explained via the paper, the cell subset or site label denotes: CD45RA+ positively selected. These receptors all come from a young man in good health. Some clones in this sample may be carry-over from other donors' samples.

The chain is built from TRBV2 and TRBJ2-1, with D tentatively TRBD2 (6 bases). CDR1 SNHLY and CDR2 FYNNEI come from the germline V gene. The CDR3 is 16 amino acids. Trimming removed 1 base at V and 2 bases at J, with 12 bases between. The CDR3 bases are TGTGCCAGCAGTGAAGTCGGGGGTGGGGCCTACAATGAGCAGTTCTTC. Residues: CASSEVGGGAYNEQFF.

The rearrangement joins TRBV5-6 to TRBJ2-5, with 7 bases identical to TRBD2. Germline loops: CDR1 SGHDT, CDR2 YYEEEE. CDR3 size: 14 residues. V was pared by 2 bases and J by 11 bases, with 12 bases of the junction left unmatched. Here the CDR3 DNA reads TGTGCCAGCAGCTTAGCCAGGGCCGCGCGGGAGCAGTACTTC. This gives the protein CASSLARAAREQYF.

A remark on this clone: The same CDR3 is also encoded by other DNA sequences in this sample. This chain uses TRBV7-2 with TRBJ1-3; no reliable D call. V shed 1 base and J shed 0 bases, with 10 bases lying between them. The CDR3 runs 16 residues. Germline V gene sequence: CDR1 SGHTA, CDR2 FQGNSA. This chain's CDR3 is CASSLVGAGSGNTIYF. CDR3 coding DNA: TGTGCCAGCAGCTTAGTAGGAGCAGGCTCTGGAAACACCATATATTTT.

The rearrangement links TRBV28 to TRBJ2-1, with a possible D match to TRBD2 (6 bases). Germline V lookup: CDR1 MDHEN, CDR2 SYDVKM. The CDR3 totals 14 residues. V dropped 4 bases and J dropped 2 bases, with 9 bases sitting between them. The CDR3 loop reads CASSSREPYNEQFF. The CDR3 DNA reads TGTGCCAGCAGTTCACGGGAGCCCTACAATGAGCAGTTCTTC.

The chain uses TRBV5-4 and TRBJ2-1, with D perhaps matching TRBD2 (5 bases). The CDR3 runs 13 residues. The germline CDR1 and CDR2 sequences are SGHNT and YYREEE (reference sequence). Between the trimmed V and J ends, which lost 10 bases and 5 bases, there was a span of 16 bases. CDR3 DNA: TGTGCCGTTGTCGCATTGGAGGACAATGAGCAGTTCTTC. It specifies CAVVALEDNEQFF.

The chain carries TRBV5-4 and TRBJ2-7; 10 nucleotides align to TRBD1. Per the germline V gene, CDR1 is SGHNT and CDR2 is YYREEE (reference sequence). V gave up 0 bases and J gave up 6 bases; unmatched junction bases: 3. CDR3 length: 14 residues. The CDR3 here is CASSLGQGAVEQYF. The CDR3 coding sequence is TGTGCCAGCAGCTTGGGACAGGGGGCAGTCGAGCAGTACTTC.

The V and J genes are TRBV6-6 and TRBJ2-1; 9 nucleotides align to TRBD2. The V gene's germline CDR1 is MNHNY and CDR2 SVGAGI (reference sequence). The V segment lost 6 bases and the J segment 0 bases; nucleotides outside the gene matches: 3. CDR3 size: 15 residues. CDR3 residues: CASRWTSVSYNEQFF. DNA for the CDR3: TGTGCCAGCAGGTGGACTAGCGTCTCCTACAATGAGCAGTTCTTC.

The chain recombines TRBV7-9 with TRBJ2-5; TRBD2 aligns across 9 bases. The V gene end was trimmed by 4 bases and the J gene end by 5 bases; junction bases not matched to a gene: 8. From germline, CDR1 is SEHNR and CDR2 FQNEAQ (reference sequence). The CDR3 is 15 amino acids. CDR3 in DNA: TGTGCCAGCAGCTCCATTAGCGGGAGCTCTGAGACCCAGTACTTC. Residues: CASSSISGSSETQYF.

To note about this clone: This sample also contains other DNA sequences that code for the same CDR3. The rearrangement joins TRBV11-1 to TRBJ2-1; 7 bases are shared with TRBD1. V lost 5 bases, J lost 1 base, and 2 bases stayed unmatched. CDR1 SGHAT and CDR2 FQDESV come from the germline V gene (reference sequence). The CDR3 runs to 14 residues. CDR3 protein: CASSPGGSYNEQFF. As DNA, the CDR3 is TGTGCCAGCAGCCCAGGGGGATCCTACAATGAGCAGTTCTTC.

Concerning this clone itself: Other DNA sequences of this sample code for an identical CDR3. This sequence joins TRBV7-3 and TRBJ2-3, with D maybe TRBD1 (6 bases). From germline, CDR1 is SGHTA and CDR2 FQGTGA. Trimming stripped 1 base from V and 3 bases from J, with 11 bases between. There are 15 residues in the CDR3. CDR3 DNA sequence: TGTGCCAGCAGCTTAAGCAGGGGCCCGACAGATACGCAGTATTTT. Translating it yields CASSLSRGPTDTQYF.

The gene calls are TRBV7-3 and TRBJ2-3; D unresolved. The ends were cut back, 1 base at V and 3 bases at J, with 8 bases in the middle. The CDR3 has 14 amino acids. In germline, CDR1 is SGHTA, CDR2 FQGTGA. The CDR3 region is CASSLNLGTDTQYF. The CDR3 coding sequence is TGTGCCAGCAGCTTAAATTTGGGGACAGATACGCAGTATTTT.

This chain connects TRBV28 to TRBJ1-5; TRBD1 agrees at 7 bases. The CDR3 has 15 residues. Trimming removed 6 bases from V and 7 bases from J; junction bases left unmatched: 12. The germline gives CDR1 MDHEN, CDR2 SYDVKM. CDR3 loop: CASSTLQGVMQPQHF. CDR3 DNA sequence: TGTGCCAGCAGCACTCTCCAGGGGGTTATGCAGCCCCAGCATTTT. Complete variable domain (other parts from reference TRBV28 and TRBJ1-5): DVKVTQSSRYLVKRTGEKVFLECVQDMDHENMFWYRQDPGLGLRLIYFSYDVKMKEKGDIPEGYSVSREKKERFSLILESASTNQTSMYLCASSTLQGVMQPQHFGDGTRLSIL.

The V gene is TRBV7-9, the J gene TRBJ1-5; possible D gene TRBD1, 6 bases. From germline, CDR1 is SEHNR and CDR2 FQNEAQ (reference sequence). The CDR3 extends over 16 amino acids. V lost 5 bases, J lost 0 bases, and 14 bases lay in between. The CDR3 DNA sequence: TGTGCCAGCAGCCTAGGAGGGGGAAATAGCAATCAGCCCCAGCATTTT. Translating it yields CASSLGGGNSNQPQHF.

V gene TRBV7-6 combines with J gene TRBJ2-3; 9 bases map to TRBD2. Germline V lookup: CDR1 SGHVS, CDR2 FNYEAQ. The CDR3 extends over 18 amino acids. Unmatched junction bases numbered 12, after V lost 2 bases and J lost 3 bases. This chain's CDR3 is CASSLTTVSGRKTDTQYF. The CDR3 DNA reads TGTGCCAGCAGCTTAACAACGGTTAGCGGGAGAAAGACAGATACGCAGTATTTT.

This sequence joins TRBV4-2 and TRBJ1-2, with D tentatively TRBD1 (5 bases). CDR1 is LGHNA, CDR2 YNFKEQ, per germline. The CDR3 has 15 amino acids. V lost 1 base to trimming and J lost 5 bases, with 14 bases between them. This CDR3 reads CASSQVGGNFYGYTF. The CDR3 DNA sequence: TGTGCCAGCAGCCAAGTTGGGGGGAACTTTTATGGCTACACCTTC.

This clone is a singleton in its sample. This CDR3 reads CASSAGRGKNTEAFF. In DNA, the CDR3 is TGTGCCAGCAGCGCGGGACGCGGAAAGAACACTGAAGCTTTCTTT. The chain has TRBV9 and TRBJ1-1; D perhaps matches TRBD1 (5 bases). The V gene lost 3 bases and the J gene lost 1 base, with 13 bases spanning the gap. Germline V CDR1 and CDR2: SGDLS, YYNGEE. The CDR3 has 15 residues.

CDR3 residues: CASSSLAGGLNEQFF. The CDR3, as DNA: TGTGCCAGCAGTTCACTAGCGGGAGGGCTGAATGAGCAGTTCTTC. The chain is built from TRBV28 and TRBJ2-1; 13 bases are a match to TRBD2. Trimming at V came to 4 bases and at J to 7 bases, leaving 4 bases not matched to a gene. Germline V lookup: CDR1 MDHEN, CDR2 SYDVKM. This CDR3 has 15 amino acids.

The genes are TRBV27 and TRBJ2-2; D is unclear. Trimming removed 7 bases at V and 0 bases at J, with 9 bases between. This CDR3 has 14 residues. In germline, CDR1 is MNHEY, CDR2 SMNVEV (reference sequence). The CDR3 loop reads CASMGKTNTGELFF. DNA of the CDR3: TGTGCCAGCATGGGCAAAACGAACACCGGGGAGCTGTTTTTT.

The V gene is TRBV7-2, the J gene TRBJ1-1; 8 nucleotides agree with TRBD1. The trim removed 6 bases at V and 1 base at J, leaving 7 bases unmatched. Germline values: CDR1 SGHTA, CDR2 FQGNSA. CDR3 length: 15 residues. CDR3 sequence reads: CASRVRDRGNTEAFF. Written as DNA, the CDR3 is TGTGCCAGCAGAGTTAGAGACAGGGGGAACACTGAAGCTTTCTTT.

This clone was counted only a few times. The same CDR3 arises from other DNA sequences in this sample as well. This chain connects TRBV5-8 to TRBJ2-2; D is possibly TRBD1 or TRBD2 (5 bases each). V shed 0 bases and J shed 0 bases, with 6 bases lying between them. CDR3 length: 15 residues. CDR1 is SGHTS and CDR2 is YDEGEE in the germline V gene. DNA of the CDR3: TGTGCCAGCAGCTTGGTGGGGGCGAACACCGGGGAGCTGTTTTTT. It yields the protein CASSLVGANTGELFF.

Written as DNA, the CDR3 is TGTGCCAGCAGTCCCTCGACGACTGGTAACTACGAGCAGTACTTC. Amino acid sequence: CASSPSTTGNYEQYF. This chain connects TRBV28 to TRBJ2-7, with D unresolved. Trimming pared 5 bases from V and 3 bases from J, leaving 17 bases between. The CDR3 is 15 residues long. The germline CDR1 and CDR2 sequences are MDHEN and SYDVKM.

V gene TRBV5-4 combines with J gene TRBJ2-5, with D uncertain. This CDR3 is built from 13 residues. Trimming left V 4 bases short and J 5 bases short, with 12 bases between. CDR1 is SGHNT and CDR2 is YYREEE in the germline V gene (reference sequence). CDR3 DNA: TGTGCCAGCAGCCATCGGCCCTCCGAGACCCAGTACTTC. Its protein is CASSHRPSETQYF.

The chain carries TRBV28 and TRBJ1-4, with unresolved D. Germline-derived CDR1 and CDR2 are MDHEN and SYDVKM. The CDR3 totals 15 residues. The ends were cut back, 4 bases at V and 3 bases at J, with 12 bases in the middle. The chain's CDR3 is CASSSPRLSNEKLFF. The CDR3 region has the DNA TGTGCCAGCAGTTCCCCCCGGCTCTCTAATGAAAAACTGTTTTTT.

Points on this clone: Other DNA sequences in this specimen translate into the identical CDR3. J is TRBJ2-1 and V is TRBV5-1, with TRBD2 matching over 9 bases. From germline, CDR1 is SGHRS and CDR2 YFSETQ. CDR3 size: 15 residues. The V segment lost 0 bases and the J segment 6 bases; nucleotides outside the gene matches: 4. CDR3 in amino acids: CASSLGLADFNEQFF. CDR3 DNA: TGCGCCAGCAGCTTGGGACTAGCGGATTTCAATGAGCAGTTCTTC. The variable domain in full, completed from reference TRBV5-1 and TRBJ2-1, reads KAGVTQTPRYLIKTRGQQVTLSCSPISGHRSVSWYQQTPGQGLQFLFEYFSETQRNKGNFPGRFSGRQFSNSRSEMNVSTLELGDSALYLCASSLGLADFNEQFFGPGTRLTVL.

The chain joins TRBV4-1 to TRBJ2-3; D may be TRBD2 (6 bases). Deletions cut 3 bases from V and 6 bases from J, with 16 bases between. CDR1 is MGHRA and CDR2 is YSYEKL in the germline V gene. CDR3 length equals 15 residues. As DNA, the CDR3 is TGCGCCAGCAGCCAGGACTACCCATCGCCGGATACGCAGTATTTT. Protein sequence: CASSQDYPSPDTQYF.

This rearrangement joins TRBV10-2 to TRBJ2-7; D may correspond to TRBD1 or TRBD2 (5 bases each). The length of the CDR3 is 16 residues. Germline loops: CDR1 WSHSY, CDR2 SAAADI. Trimming left V 6 bases short and J 0 bases short, with 18 bases between. The CDR3 is CASSVTWDPSSYEQYF. Written as DNA, the CDR3 is TGCGCCAGCAGCGTGACGTGGGACCCGAGCTCCTACGAGCAGTACTTC.

A remark on this clone: Other DNA sequences within the sample encode an identical CDR3. The V and J genes are TRBV18 and TRBJ1-5; 7 bases line up with TRBD1. The trim removed 2 bases at V and 5 bases at J, leaving 6 bases unmatched. From germline, CDR1 is KGHSH and CDR2 LQKENI. The CDR3 loop spans 15 amino acids. CDR3 in amino acids: CASSPNGGGDQPQHF. The CDR3 region has the DNA TGTGCCAGCTCACCAAATGGAGGGGGCGATCAGCCCCAGCATTTT.

V is TRBV2 and J is TRBJ2-7, with 10 nucleotides matching TRBD2. V was pared by 4 bases and J by 4 bases, with 10 bases of the junction left unmatched. The CDR3 loop spans 16 amino acids. Germline CDR1 reads SNHLY; CDR2 reads FYNNEI. CDR3 residues: CASSARSGRAFYEQYF. The CDR3 DNA reads as TGTGCCAGCAGTGCCCGCAGCGGGAGGGCCTTTTACGAGCAGTACTTC.

As concerns this clone: Other DNA sequences in the same sample also yield this CDR3. V usage is TRBV5-4 and J usage is TRBJ2-1; TRBD2 aligns across 11 bases. This CDR3 is 15 amino acids long. Germline-derived CDR1 and CDR2 are SGHNT and YYREEE (reference sequence). With 1 base clipped from V and 3 bases from J, the junction kept 0 bases outside the gene matches. Here the CDR3 reads CASSLTSGSYNEQFF. The CDR3 nucleotides read TGTGCCAGCAGCTTGACTAGCGGGAGCTACAATGAGCAGTTCTTC.

The chain has TRBV11-2 and TRBJ1-4; perhaps TRBD1 as D (6 bases). Germline V CDR1 and CDR2: SGHAT, FQNNGV. The CDR3 length is 15 residues. V lost 4 bases to trimming and J lost 4 bases, with 13 bases between them. The CDR3, as DNA: TGTGCCAGCAGCTCCCCTTCCAGGGGTAATGAAAAACTGTTTTTT. As protein: CASSSPSRGNEKLFF.